This T cell receptor (beta chain) was captured by sequencing in a study of T cells after yellow fever vaccination. Study outcomes and limitations: Clones from primary vaccination mostly reappeared after the booster (96% CD4, around 90% CD8).

A remark on this clonotype: Its specificity is unknown.

Conversion of TCR transcripts into cDNA relied on 5'RACE template switching, which added a universal primer site and UMIs. TCRdb redid the calling of the 5' RACE reads with MiXCR, one entry per CDR3 protein. Of some 240,000 distinct CDR3 sequences in the sample, about 3% are singletons; the top ten hold around 3%. The starting material was CD4+ T cells sorted from PBMCs, obtained 10 days after the yellow fever booster vaccination. This receptor was identified in a man in his late teens or twenties who received the YFV17D yellow fever vaccine.

In nucleotides, the CDR3 is TGTGCCAGCAGCACGACAGGCTACGAGCAGTACTTC. This gives the protein CASSTTGYEQYF. The gene calls are TRBV6-2 or TRBV6-3 and TRBJ2-7; TRBD1 is a possible D gene (6 bases). This CDR3 region has 12 residues. Trimming removed 6 bases from V and 3 bases from J, with 9 bases in between. Germline V gene data show CDR1 as MNHEY and CDR2 as SVGEGT.